The 25 T cell receptor beta chains below were found in one sample sequenced in a study of shared clonotypes between healthy human individuals. The data were produced by immunoSEQ multiplex PCR, yet TCRdb's version contains in-frame clones alone and is incomplete. The profile covers roughly 1,600,000 clones, with approximately 98.5% appearing a single time and under 0.45% taken by the ten largest. The sequenced sample was naive CD4+ T cells sorted from blood. This sample's subset: CD45RA+ positively selected. These receptors came from a man younger than 40 in good health.

This rearrangement joins TRBV13 to TRBJ2-7; D gene uncertain. Trimming removed 1 base from V and 0 bases from J, with 7 bases in between. Per germline, CDR1 PRHDT and CDR2 FYEKMQ (reference sequence). The CDR3 spans 14 residues. DNA for the CDR3: TGTGCCAGCAGCTTAGTCCCAGGCTCCTACGAGCAGTACTTC. It codes for CASSLVPGSYEQYF. The full variable domain, with the rest looked up from reference TRBV13 and TRBJ2-7, is AAGVIQSPRHLIKEKRETATLKCYPIPRHDTVYWYQQGPGQDPQFLISFYEKMQSDKGSIPDRFSAQQFSDYHSELNMSSLELGDSALYFCASSLVPGSYEQYFGPGTRLTVT.

The chain joins TRBV7-2 to TRBJ1-3, with 8 bases fitting TRBD1. The CDR3 spans 15 residues. CDR1 and CDR2 from the germline V gene are SGHTA and FQGNSA. Unmatched junction bases numbered 7, after V lost 5 bases and J lost 4 bases. The CDR3 bases are TGTGCCAGCAGCCAGCAGGGGGCGGCCGGAAACACCATATATTTT. This translates into CASSQQGAAGNTIYF.

The genes are TRBV28 and TRBJ2-7; 7 bases are a match to TRBD1. Trimming cost V 4 bases and J 7 bases; bases outside gene matches: 13. Germline assignment: CDR1 MDHEN and CDR2 SYDVKM. This CDR3 is built from 15 residues. As DNA, the CDR3 is TGTGCCAGCAGTTCGGCCGGGACAGAGTCTAATGAGCAGTACTTC. Its protein is CASSSAGTESNEQYF. The full variable domain, with the rest looked up from reference TRBV28 and TRBJ2-7, is DVKVTQSSRYLVKRTGEKVFLECVQDMDHENMFWYRQDPGLGLRLIYFSYDVKMKEKGDIPEGYSVSREKKERFSLILESASTNQTSMYLCASSSAGTESNEQYFGPGTRLTVT.

The CDR3 region has the DNA TGTGCCAGCAGCGACGGTAGGGTTTTGAACACTGAAGCTTTCTTT. Translation gives CASSDGRVLNTEAFF. The V call is TRBV7-9, the J call TRBJ1-1, with D unresolved. The V end lost 5 bases, the J end lost 0 bases, and 13 bases lay between the germline ends. Germline CDR1 reads SEHNR; CDR2 reads FQNEAQ (reference sequence). This CDR3 is built from 15 residues.

This clone was detected only once. This rearrangement joins TRBV15 to TRBJ2-1; no definite D call. Per germline, CDR1 LNHNV and CDR2 YYDKDF (reference sequence). V was cut by 6 bases and J by 8 bases, with 17 bases left in between. This CDR3 has 14 residues. The CDR3 is CATRPLHDNDEQFF. CDR3 bases: TGTGCCACCAGACCTCTACACGACAACGATGAGCAGTTCTTC.

The rearrangement links TRBV5-4 to TRBJ1-5; D is ambiguous. The CDR3 runs 15 residues. The germline V and J ends were trimmed by 4 bases and 0 bases, with 11 bases remaining between them. CDR1 is SGHNT, CDR2 YYREEE, per germline (reference sequence). The CDR3 reads CASSPDPNSNQPQHF. In nucleotides, the CDR3 is TGTGCCAGCAGCCCTGATCCGAATAGCAATCAGCCCCAGCATTTT.

Details on this clone: Different DNA sequences within this sample yield the same CDR3. The chain carries TRBV5-1 and TRBJ1-3; 7 bases map to TRBD1. V dropped 0 bases and J dropped 2; count of bases not matched to a gene: 2. Germline CDR1 reads SGHRS; CDR2 reads YFSETQ. CDR3 length equals 15 residues. This CDR3 reads CASSLAGTAGNTIYF. The CDR3 DNA reads TGCGCCAGCAGCTTGGCCGGGACAGCTGGAAACACCATATATTTT.

Regarding this clone: Other DNA sequences in this specimen translate into the identical CDR3. The chain employs TRBV11-3 and TRBJ2-1; no firm D call. Trimming shortened V by 1 base and J by 0 bases, and 7 bases separated the two germline ends. Germline lookup yields CDR1 SGHNT and CDR2 YENEEA. This CDR3 has 15 residues. The CDR3 spells CASSLGHGSYNEQFF. As DNA, the CDR3 is TGTGCCAGCAGCTTAGGACACGGCTCCTACAATGAGCAGTTCTTC. The complete variable domain, with remaining parts taken from reference TRBV11-3 and TRBJ2-1, reads EAGVVQSPRYKIIEKKQPVAFWCNPISGHNTLYWYLQNLGQGPELLIRYENEEAVDDSQLPKDRFSAERLKGVDSTLKIQPAELGDSAVYLCASSLGHGSYNEQFFGPGTRLTVL.

The chain joins TRBV6-6 to TRBJ2-2; D unresolved. Between the trimmed V and J ends, which lost 4 bases and 3 bases, there was a span of 9 bases. Germline values: CDR1 MNHNY, CDR2 SVGAGI (reference sequence). The CDR3 extends over 14 amino acids. The CDR3 coding sequence is TGTGCCAGCAGTTTGCTTGGCGACACCGGGGAGCTGTTTTTT. Protein product: CASSLLGDTGELFF.

The J gene is TRBJ2-2, the V gene TRBV4-3, with TRBD1 matching 7 bases. Germline CDR1 LGHNA, CDR2 YSLEER. With 0 bases clipped from V and 6 bases from J, the junction kept 1 base outside the gene matches. This CDR3 region has 14 residues. The CDR3 DNA reads TGCGCCAGCAGCCAAGAGCAGGGGGCCGGGGAGCTGTTTTTT. Protein sequence: CASSQEQGAGELFF.

CDR3 in DNA: TGTGCCAGCAGCCAGGGCGCTCTAGCGGGAGGGCCGAATGAGCAGTTCTTC. Encoded protein: CASSQGALAGGPNEQFF. V gene TRBV11-2 combines with J gene TRBJ2-1, with 12 bases fitting TRBD2. Trimming at V came to 5 bases and at J to 7 bases, leaving 12 bases not matched to a gene. The CDR3 contains 17 residues. Germline CDR1 and CDR2: SGHAT and FQNNGV.

CDR3 sequence (DNA): TGTGCCAGCAGTTTAACCCAGACAGGGGACACAGATACGCAGTATTTT. Its translation is CASSLTQTGDTDTQYF. The chain uses TRBV28 and TRBJ2-3; 8 bases match TRBD1. The V gene end was trimmed by 2 bases and the J gene end by 2 bases; junction bases not matched to a gene: 6. The CDR3 is 16 amino acids. Germline CDR1 and CDR2: MDHEN and SYDVKM.

The genes are TRBV29-1 and TRBJ1-1, with a weak D call TRBD1 (6 bases). This CDR3 region has 13 residues. Trimming removed 8 bases at V and 3 bases at J, with 16 bases between. Germline lookup yields CDR1 SQVTM and CDR2 ANQGSEA. CDR3 protein: CSSQGGADTEAFF. Here the CDR3 DNA reads TGCAGCTCGCAAGGGGGGGCAGACACTGAAGCTTTCTTT.

This chain links TRBV27 with TRBJ2-7, with 7 bases identical to TRBD2. The CDR3 is 15 residues long. V trimming: 2 bases; J trimming: 3 bases; junction bases outside the gene matches: 7. CDR1 is MNHEY and CDR2 is SMNVEV in the germline V gene (reference sequence). CDR3 DNA sequence: TGTGCCAGCAGTTTAGGTGCGGGAGTATTCTACGAGCAGTACTTC. It is translated as CASSLGAGVFYEQYF.

This chain links TRBV2 with TRBJ2-7; TRBD2 might be the D (6 bases). Germline V gene sequence: CDR1 SNHLY, CDR2 FYNNEI. Trimming cost V 4 bases and J 0 bases, with 10 bases left between them. CDR3 length equals 14 residues. DNA of the CDR3: TGTGCCAGCAGTGTTGCGGGGCTCTCCTACGAGCAGTACTTC. Amino acid sequence: CASSVAGLSYEQYF. The full variable domain, rest sourced from reference TRBV2 and TRBJ2-7, is EPEVTQTPSHQVTQMGQEVILRCVPISNHLYFYWYRQILGQKVEFLVSFYNNEISEKSEIFDDQFSVERPDGSNFTLKIRSTKLEDSAMYFCASSVAGLSYEQYFGPGTRLTVT.

As for this clone: At the DNA level, this CDR3 is encoded by other sequences in the same sample as well. The genes are TRBV20-1 and TRBJ1-3; D is ambiguous. Germline V gene data show CDR1 as DFQATT and CDR2 as SNEGSKA (reference sequence). The CDR3 is 11 residues long. V was pared by 3 bases and J by 4 bases, with 4 bases between. The CDR3 DNA reads as TGCAGTGCTAGTACAGGAAACACCATATATTTT. Residues: CSASTGNTIYF.

The J gene is TRBJ1-1, the V gene TRBV5-4; D may be TRBD1 (6 bases). CDR1 SGHNT and CDR2 YYREEE come from the germline V gene (reference sequence). The CDR3 sequence is 14 residues long. Trimming shortened V by 2 bases and J by 5 bases, and 13 bases separated the two germline ends. Here the CDR3 reads CASSFQGGATEAFF. CDR3 DNA: TGTGCCAGCAGCTTTCAAGGGGGTGCTACTGAAGCTTTCTTT.

This chain joins TRBV19 and TRBJ2-3; TRBD1 or TRBD2 may be the D gene (5 bases each). The CDR3 has 14 residues. Between the trimmed V and J ends, which lost 4 bases and 2 bases, there was a span of 10 bases. In germline, CDR1 is LNHDA, CDR2 SQIVND (reference sequence). The CDR3 DNA is TGTGCCAGTAGTAATTACGGGGCCACAGATACGCAGTATTTT. Protein product: CASSNYGATDTQYF.

V and J are TRBV5-6 and TRBJ1-5; weak D call: TRBD1 (5 bases). There are 13 residues in the CDR3. V lost 1 base, J lost 5 bases, and 7 bases lay in between. CDR1 SGHDT and CDR2 YYEEEE come from the germline V gene. CDR3 region: CASSLRGYQPQHF. CDR3 bases: TGTGCCAGCAGCTTGAGGGGATATCAGCCCCAGCATTTT.

The J gene is TRBJ2-3, the V gene TRBV5-4; 12 bases align to TRBD2. Trimming at V came to 0 bases and at J to 5 bases, leaving 7 bases not matched to a gene. CDR1 is SGHNT and CDR2 is YYREEE in the germline V gene (reference sequence). CDR3 size: 17 residues. In DNA form, the CDR3 reads TGTGCCAGCAGCTTGGAGAGAAAGGGACTAGCGGGAGATACGCAGTATTTT. Translation: CASSLERKGLAGDTQYF.

This clone was detected once. The V call is TRBV5-1, the J call TRBJ2-1, with TRBD2 matching 11 bases. Trimming at V came to 2 bases and at J to 4 bases, leaving 5 bases not matched to a gene. Germline lookup yields CDR1 SGHRS and CDR2 YFSETQ. The CDR3 runs 16 residues. CDR3 coding DNA: TGCGCCAGCAGCTTACTCGGGACTAGCGGTTACAATGAGCAGTTCTTC. This translates into CASSLLGTSGYNEQFF.

The CDR3 loop is CASSPRVGVAGGGYEQYF. CDR3 DNA: TGTGCCAGCAGCCCTCGTGTCGGGGTAGCGGGAGGCGGGTACGAGCAGTACTTC. This rearrangement joins TRBV9 to TRBJ2-7, with 10 bases that match TRBD2. Per the germline V gene, CDR1 is SGDLS and CDR2 is YYNGEE. The CDR3 extends over 18 amino acids. V dropped 4 bases and J dropped 4; count of bases not matched to a gene: 17. Full variable domain (missing parts from reference TRBV9 and TRBJ2-7): DSGVTQTPKHLITATGQRVTLRCSPRSGDLSVYWYQQSLDQGLQFLIQYYNGEERAKGNILERFSAQQFPDLHSELNLSSLELGDSALYFCASSPRVGVAGGGYEQYFGPGTRLTVT.

The V gene is TRBV2, the J gene TRBJ1-4; TRBD1 matches 9 bases. Germline V gene data show CDR1 as SNHLY and CDR2 as FYNNEI. This CDR3 region has 17 residues. V trimming: 8 bases; J trimming: 5 bases; junction bases outside the gene matches: 15. CDR3 bases: TGTGCCAGCCATTTTGGGGACAGGGTGGGTAAAAATGAAAAACTGTTTTTT. As protein: CASHFGDRVGKNEKLFF.

The sample holds one count of this clone. The genes are TRBV5-1 and TRBJ2-7, with 12 bases aligning to TRBD1. Trimming cost V 8 bases and J 4 bases; bases outside gene matches: 13. Germline V gives CDR1 SGHRS, CDR2 YFSETQ. CDR3 length: 16 residues. CDR3 nucleotides: TGCGCCAGTAAAGCGAAACCGGGACAGGGGGCTTACGAGCAGTACTTC. As protein: CASKAKPGQGAYEQYF.

The rearrangement joins TRBV27 to TRBJ2-3; no reliable D call. Germline lookup yields CDR1 MNHEY and CDR2 SMNVEV (reference sequence). V was pared by 5 bases and J by 2 bases, with 8 bases between. CDR3 size: 13 residues. In DNA form, the CDR3 reads TGTGCCAGCAGTGCCCTGTTCACAGATACGCAGTATTTT. Protein: CASSALFTDTQYF.